This T cell receptor beta chain stems from a study of cytomegalovirus exposure and HLA in healthy donors. Study background: The roughly 120 million unique TCR beta sequences, from 150 million to 200 million T cells, were found by an earlier analysis. Samples from HLA-typed donors yielded about 85 million unique TCRs in an early data release. Out of 398 genotyped donors, roughly 80% belonged to the Caucasian-associated ancestry cluster. The study, taken as a whole, reports: A link between a missense DCLRE1C variant and TCR beta V- and J-gene trimming emerged from a later analysis.

This clone was observed a handful of times. Antigen: not known. This PCR relied on a set of 60 Vbeta primers and 13 Jbeta primers. Libraries were prepared by immunoSEQ multiplex PCR; TCRdb keeps only in-frame clonotypes and omits some of them. The repertoire has roughly 130,000 clones, roughly 70% of them found once; the top ten carry less than 2.5%. This CDR3 region has 15 residues. Germline V gives CDR1 MNHEY, CDR2 SVGAGI. Trimming took 6 bases from V and 4 from J; bases not matched to a gene: 6. The sequence derives from a woman between 40 and 55 years old in good health and CMV-seropositive. The sequencing input was PBMCs. The chain employs TRBV6-5 and TRBJ2-1; 10 positions match TRBD1. The CDR3 bases are TGTGCCAGCAGCTTTAGGACAGGGGGGTACAATGAGCAGTTCTTC. This sequence encodes CASSFRTGGYNEQFF.